This T cell receptor (beta chain) appears in the sequencing data of a study of blood T cells in healthy people across ages. Study conclusions and caveats: Comparison with aged donors showed that long-lived donors had more naive CD4+ cells and higher diversity.

Alongside a J-beta primer mix, a sample-barcoded 5' primer served in a second PCR lasting about 7 to 11 cycles. TCRdb ran MiXCR on the 5' RACE reads and lists one entry per CDR3 protein. Of about 570,000 distinct CDR3 sequences in the sample, about 25% were seen once. Trimming cost V 6 bases and J 0 bases; bases outside gene matches: 10. Germline V gene sequence: CDR1 MNHNS, CDR2 SASEGT. This CDR3 region has 17 residues. This clonotype has only a few counts. What it binds is not known. The chain combines TRBV6-1 with TRBJ2-3; 9 nucleotides agree with TRBD1. The receptor was isolated from a woman in her seventies in good health. The source material was blood. In DNA form, the CDR3 reads TGTGCCAGCAGGGCCGGGACAGGGACCTCTAGCACAGATACGCAGTATTTT. Protein product: CASRAGTGTSSTDTQYF.